This TCR beta chain was obtained from a study of post-analysis software for immune sequencing data. Study-wide results and caveats: Higher frequency in patients than in controls was seen for about five TRBV segments, with TRBV5-6, TRBV5-1 and TRBV20-1 among them.

This clonotype occurred a few times. Its antigen is not known. The V gene's germline CDR1 is DFQATT and CDR2 SNEGSKA (reference sequence). There are 14 residues in the CDR3. Trimming took off 6 bases at V and 0 bases at J, with 14 bases between the two ends. cDNA libraries for TCR beta contained unique molecular identifiers. TCRdb reanalysed the PCR reads using MiXCR and keeps one entry per CDR3 protein. The table includes some 890,000 distinct CDR3 sequences, 53% detected once. The clonotype comes from a girl aged 10 to 17 with multiple sclerosis. Sequenced input: blood. This chain connects TRBV20-1 to TRBJ2-5, with a tentative D call TRBD2 (6 bases). The CDR3 protein is CSAGGPQYQETQYF. CDR3 DNA: TGCAGTGCCGGGGGACCCCAGTACCAAGAGACCCAGTACTTC.